This paragraph covers one T cell receptor beta chain sequence. Antigen unknown. Its ends do not fully match the called genes, so a read error is possible. Other nucleotide sequences in the sample specify the same CDR3. This specimen belongs to a study of OX40 agonist ivuxolimab in advanced cancers. The overall study: It was ivuxolimab, an agonistic anti-OX40 (CD134) antibody, that patients were treated with. Each patient was given ivuxolimab into a vein every 2 weeks, at 0.01 to 10 mg/kg. Study outcomes and limitations: At 0.1-3.0 mg/kg, partial responders had clonal expansion among the lowest observed.

Germline V gene sequence: CDR1 SGHNT, CDR2 YYREEE (reference sequence). The CDR3 sequence is 14 residues long. Data came from immunoSEQ multiplex PCR; TCRdb stores just in-frame clones and leaves some out. The sample has approximately 65,000 clones; about 82% are singletons. The source is an adult with an advanced solid tumor such as melanoma, head and neck, liver or kidney cancer. The chain carries TRBV5-4 and TRBJ2-3; 9 bases line up with TRBD2. The sequences come from CD4+ or CD8+ T cells sorted from blood, collected in a trial of the OX40 agonist ivuxolimab. CDR3 sequence reads: CASNPGLAGDTQYF. Written as DNA, the CDR3 is TGTGCCAGCAACCCGGGACTAGCCGGAGATACGCAGTACTTT.